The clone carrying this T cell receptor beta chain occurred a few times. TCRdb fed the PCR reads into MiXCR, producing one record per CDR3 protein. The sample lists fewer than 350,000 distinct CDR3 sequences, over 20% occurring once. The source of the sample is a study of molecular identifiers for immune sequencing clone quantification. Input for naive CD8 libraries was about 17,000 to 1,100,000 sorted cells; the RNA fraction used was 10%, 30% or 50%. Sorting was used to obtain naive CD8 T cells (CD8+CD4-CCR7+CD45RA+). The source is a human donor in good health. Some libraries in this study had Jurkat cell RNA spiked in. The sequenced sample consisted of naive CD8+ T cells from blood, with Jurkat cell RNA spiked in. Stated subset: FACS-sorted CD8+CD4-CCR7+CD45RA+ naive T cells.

CDR3 coding DNA: TGTGCCAGCAGTGAAGGGGCAGGAATCACAGATACGCAGTATTTT. It yields the protein CASSEGAGITDTQYF. The chain carries TRBV6-1 and TRBJ2-3; no clear D gene. Trimming removed 1 base at V and 2 bases at J, with 10 bases between. Germline-derived CDR1 and CDR2 are MNHNS and SASEGT. This CDR3 contains 15 residues.